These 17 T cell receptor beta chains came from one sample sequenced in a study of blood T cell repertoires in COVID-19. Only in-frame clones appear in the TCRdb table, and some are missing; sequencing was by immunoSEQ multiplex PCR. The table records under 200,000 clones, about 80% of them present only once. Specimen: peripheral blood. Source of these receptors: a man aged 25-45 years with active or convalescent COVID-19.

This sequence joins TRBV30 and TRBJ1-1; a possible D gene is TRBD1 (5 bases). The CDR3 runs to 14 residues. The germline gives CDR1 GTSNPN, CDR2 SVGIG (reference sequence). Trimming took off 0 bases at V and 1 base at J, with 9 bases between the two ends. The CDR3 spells CAWSVGRGNTEAFF. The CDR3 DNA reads TGTGCCTGGAGTGTAGGGAGGGGGAACACTGAAGCTTTCTTT.

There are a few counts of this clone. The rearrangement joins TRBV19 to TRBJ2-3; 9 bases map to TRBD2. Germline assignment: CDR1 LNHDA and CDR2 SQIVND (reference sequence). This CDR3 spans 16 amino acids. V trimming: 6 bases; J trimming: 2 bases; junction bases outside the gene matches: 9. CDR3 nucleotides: TGTGCCAGTAGCTCACGGGAGCGGGGGGTCACAGATACGCAGTATTTT. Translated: CASSSRERGVTDTQYF.

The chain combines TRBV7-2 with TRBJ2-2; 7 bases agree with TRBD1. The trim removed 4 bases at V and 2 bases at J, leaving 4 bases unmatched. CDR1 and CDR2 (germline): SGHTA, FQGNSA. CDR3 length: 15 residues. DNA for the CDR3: TGTGCCAGCAGCTCCGGACAGGCCAACACCGGGGAGCTGTTTTTT. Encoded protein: CASSSGQANTGELFF.

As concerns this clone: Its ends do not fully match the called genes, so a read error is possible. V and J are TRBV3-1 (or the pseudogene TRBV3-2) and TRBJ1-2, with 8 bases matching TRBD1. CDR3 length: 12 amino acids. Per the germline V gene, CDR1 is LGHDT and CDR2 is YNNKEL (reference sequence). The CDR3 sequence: CASSQGQGSGIF. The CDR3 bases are TGTGCCAGCAGCCAAGGACAGGGGTCGGGAATCTTC.

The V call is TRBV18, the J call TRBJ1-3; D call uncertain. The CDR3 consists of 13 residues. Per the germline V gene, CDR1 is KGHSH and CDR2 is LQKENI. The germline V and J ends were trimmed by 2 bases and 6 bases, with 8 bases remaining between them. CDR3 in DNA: TGTGCCAGCTCACCAACTCGCGAAAACACCATATATTTT. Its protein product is CASSPTRENTIYF.

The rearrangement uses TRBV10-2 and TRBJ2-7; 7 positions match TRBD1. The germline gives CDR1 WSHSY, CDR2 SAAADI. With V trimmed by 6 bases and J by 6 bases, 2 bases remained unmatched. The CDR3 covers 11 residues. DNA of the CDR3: TGCGCCAGCAGGACAGGGCCCGAGCAGTACTTC. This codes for CASRTGPEQYF.

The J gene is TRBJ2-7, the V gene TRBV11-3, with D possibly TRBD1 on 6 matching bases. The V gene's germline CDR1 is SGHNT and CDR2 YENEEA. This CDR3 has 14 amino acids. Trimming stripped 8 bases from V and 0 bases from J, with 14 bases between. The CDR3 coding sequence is TGTGCCAGCGGGACATACCAAACCTCCTACGAGCAGTACTTC. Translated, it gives CASGTYQTSYEQYF.

CDR3 residues: CASSISGGNYNEQFF. CDR3 coding DNA: TGTGCCAGTAGTATATCGGGGGGGAACTACAATGAGCAGTTCTTC. The chain is built from TRBV19 and TRBJ2-1; TRBD2 agrees at 8 bases. The germline V gene has CDR1 LNHDA and CDR2 SQIVND (reference sequence). The CDR3 is made up of 15 amino acids. V lost 2 bases, J lost 3 bases, and 3 bases stayed unmatched.

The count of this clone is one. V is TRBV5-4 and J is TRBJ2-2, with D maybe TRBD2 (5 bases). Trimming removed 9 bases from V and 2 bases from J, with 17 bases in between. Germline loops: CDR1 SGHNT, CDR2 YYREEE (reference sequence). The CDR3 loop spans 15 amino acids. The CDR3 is CATLKGGFNTGELFF. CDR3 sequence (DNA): TGTGCCACCCTCAAAGGCGGGTTCAACACCGGGGAGCTGTTTTTT.

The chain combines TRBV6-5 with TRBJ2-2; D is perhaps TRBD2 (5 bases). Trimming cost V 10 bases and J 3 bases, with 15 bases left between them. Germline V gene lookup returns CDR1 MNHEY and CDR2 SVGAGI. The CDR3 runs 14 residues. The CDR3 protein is CATRSGVHTGELFF. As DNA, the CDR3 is TGTGCCACCCGCTCCGGGGTTCACACCGGGGAGCTGTTTTTT.

CDR3 amino acids: CASLGRGSETQYF. Here the CDR3 DNA reads TGTGCCAGCCTCGGCAGGGGATCAGAGACCCAGTACTTC. The V and J genes are TRBV11-3 and TRBJ2-5; possibly TRBD1 for D (6 bases). The ends were cut back, 8 bases at V and 4 bases at J, with 14 bases in the middle. Germline V gives CDR1 SGHNT, CDR2 YENEEA. This CDR3 is 13 amino acids long.

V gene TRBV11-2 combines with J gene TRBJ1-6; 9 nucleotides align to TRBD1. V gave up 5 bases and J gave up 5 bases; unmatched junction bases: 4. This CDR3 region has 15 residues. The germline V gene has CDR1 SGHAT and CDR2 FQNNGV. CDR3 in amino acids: CASSRQGGDNSPLHF. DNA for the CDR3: TGTGCCAGCAGCCGACAGGGGGGAGATAATTCACCCCTCCACTTT.

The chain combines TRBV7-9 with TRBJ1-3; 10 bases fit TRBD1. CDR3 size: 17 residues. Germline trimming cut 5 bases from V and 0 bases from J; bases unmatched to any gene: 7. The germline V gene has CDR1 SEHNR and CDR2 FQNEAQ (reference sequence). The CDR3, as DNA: TGTGCCAGCAGCCCCCGACAGGGGGCCTACTCTGGAAACACCATATATTTT. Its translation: CASSPRQGAYSGNTIYF.

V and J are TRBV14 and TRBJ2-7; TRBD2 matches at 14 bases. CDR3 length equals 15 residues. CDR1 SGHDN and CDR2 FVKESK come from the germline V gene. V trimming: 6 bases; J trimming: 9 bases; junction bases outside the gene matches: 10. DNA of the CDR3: TGTGCCAGCAGGGGGACTAGCGGGAGTTCTCCCCTGCAGTACTTC. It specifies CASRGTSGSSPLQYF.

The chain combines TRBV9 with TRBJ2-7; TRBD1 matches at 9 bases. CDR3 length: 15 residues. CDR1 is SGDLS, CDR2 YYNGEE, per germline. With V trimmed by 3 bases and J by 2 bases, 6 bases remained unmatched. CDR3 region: CASSETGQGTYEQYF. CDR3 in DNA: TGTGCCAGCAGCGAGACGGGACAGGGAACCTACGAGCAGTACTTC. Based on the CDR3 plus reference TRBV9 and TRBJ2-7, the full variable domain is DSGVTQTPKHLITATGQRVTLRCSPRSGDLSVYWYQQSLDQGLQFLIQYYNGEERAKGNILERFSAQQFPDLHSELNLSSLELGDSALYFCASSETGQGTYEQYFGPGTRLTVT.

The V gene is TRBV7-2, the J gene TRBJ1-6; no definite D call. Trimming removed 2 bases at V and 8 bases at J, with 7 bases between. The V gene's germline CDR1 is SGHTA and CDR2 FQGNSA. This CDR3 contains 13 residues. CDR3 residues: CASSLSFDSPLHF. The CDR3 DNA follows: TGTGCCAGCAGCTTATCGTTTGATTCACCCCTCCACTTT.

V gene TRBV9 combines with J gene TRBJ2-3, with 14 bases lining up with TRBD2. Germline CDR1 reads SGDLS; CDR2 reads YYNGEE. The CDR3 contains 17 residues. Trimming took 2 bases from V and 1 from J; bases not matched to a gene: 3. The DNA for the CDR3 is TGTGCCAGCAGCGTGGGACTAGCGGGAGTAGGCACAGATACGCAGTATTTT. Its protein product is CASSVGLAGVGTDTQYF.